The 15 T cell receptor beta chains given below trace back to one sample, sequenced in a study of regulatory T cells in long-lasting Graves disease. For TCR beta, libraries came from iRepertoire HTBI primers and Arm-PCR of CDR3 regions. TCRdb re-analysed the multiplex PCR reads in MiXCR, keeping a single row per CDR3 protein. The table shows approximately 380,000 distinct CDR3 sequences, with less than 25% occurring only once. The time point is: persistent/refractory GD, antithyroid drugs over 5 years with positive TRAb. The TCR library was made from RNA that had been extracted from PBMCs in TRIzol. The material was peripheral blood mononuclear cells (PBMCs), obtained when the disease was refractory, from a patient treated with antithyroid drugs. The receptor source for this set is a female donor with Graves disease.

The CDR3 DNA follows: TGTGCCACCCAGGACGGGGGGAATCAGCCCCAGCATTTT. This translates into CATQDGGNQPQHF. The genes are TRBV10-3 and TRBJ1-5; D is possibly TRBD1 (5 bases). Germline V CDR1 and CDR2: ENHRY, SYGVKD. This CDR3 is 13 amino acids long. V shed 10 bases and J shed 4 bases, with 14 bases lying between them.

The table lists this clonotype with a few counts. CDR3 sequence reads: CASREGHAGKLFF. As DNA, the CDR3 is TGTGCCAGCAGGGAAGGACACGCAGGAAAACTGTTTTTT. The rearrangement uses TRBV5-4 and TRBJ1-4; the D gene is possibly TRBD1 (5 bases). CDR3 length: 13 amino acids. Germline V gives CDR1 SGHNT, CDR2 YYREEE (reference sequence). The ends were cut back, 5 bases at V and 10 bases at J, with 15 bases in the middle.

Ten or more counts support this clonotype. V usage is TRBV20-1 and J usage is TRBJ2-5, with D tentatively TRBD1 or TRBD2 (5 bases each). The CDR3 loop spans 12 amino acids. Germline V gives CDR1 DFQATT, CDR2 SNEGSKA (reference sequence). The CDR3 sequence: CSLSRDRETQYF. The DNA for the CDR3 is TGCAGCCTCTCCAGGGACCGAGAGACCCAGTACTTC.

This clonotype was detected many times. The chain recombines TRBV28 with TRBJ2-7, with D maybe TRBD1 (5 bases). This CDR3 is 13 amino acids long. Trimming removed 4 bases at V and 0 bases at J, with 7 bases between. The germline CDR1 and CDR2 sequences are MDHEN and SYDVKM. CDR3: CASSSTASYEQYF. For the CDR3, the DNA is TGTGCCAGCAGTTCGACAGCCTCCTACGAGCAGTACTTC.

As regards this clonotype: A clone one base away is much larger, so this may be a read error. The chain joins TRBV6-9 to TRBJ2-7; D not certain. In germline, CDR1 is MNHGY, CDR2 SVAAGI. The CDR3 sequence is 13 residues long. With 8 bases removed from V and 0 bases from J, the gap between germline ends came to 11 bases. In DNA, the CDR3 is TGTGCCAGCTGTTCGGTCTCCTCCTACGAGCAGTACTTC. This sequence encodes CASCSVSSYEQYF.

This clonotype turned up a few times. Germline and junction disagree at one end, which may indicate a read error. The chain employs TRBV27 and TRBJ2-5; no clear D gene. The V gene's germline CDR1 is MNHEY and CDR2 SMNVEV (reference sequence). CDR3 length: 15 residues. The CDR3 sequence: CANSYPPRDRETQYF. CDR3 DNA sequence: TGTGCCAACAGTTACCCTCCCCGTGATCGAGAGACCCAGTACTTC.

Worth noting for this clonotype: Germline is not matched at one junction end, which may reflect a read error. The rearrangement joins TRBV3-1 to TRBJ2-2, with D tentatively TRBD1 (5 bases). The CDR3 is 14 residues long. Germline CDR1 and CDR2: LGHDT and YNNKEL (reference sequence). CDR3 sequence: CTSSQGSNTGELFF. The CDR3 bases are TGTACCAGCAGCCAGGGCTCGAACACCGGGGAGCTGTTTTTT.

This clonotype was counted between two and nine times. The genes are TRBV13 and TRBJ1-2, with TRBD1 matching 9 bases. Germline assignment: CDR1 PRHDT and CDR2 FYEKMQ (reference sequence). The CDR3 is 19 amino acids. Trimming cost V 0 bases and J 2 bases; bases outside gene matches: 13. CDR3 nucleotide sequence: TGTGCCAGCAGCTTAGGCCACGCGCGGACAGGGGAGGGGAACTATGGCTACACCTTC. It yields the protein CASSLGHARTGEGNYGYTF.

This clonotype was seen at least ten times. The chain uses TRBV11-3 and TRBJ2-2, with unresolved D. This CDR3 region has 13 residues. Germline V gene data show CDR1 as SGHNT and CDR2 as YENEEA. The V end was cut by 1 base, the J end by 4 bases, with 4 bases between. The chain's CDR3 is CASSLAATGELFF. The CDR3 bases are TGTGCCAGCAGCTTAGCGGCCACCGGGGAGCTGTTTTTT.

This clonotype occurred many times. The chain recombines TRBV12-5 with TRBJ1-1; weak D call: TRBD1 (6 bases). The CDR3 extends over 15 amino acids. Trimming cost V 4 bases and J 6 bases, with 18 bases left between them. Germline V gene data show CDR1 as LGHNT and CDR2 as FRNRAP. For the CDR3, the DNA is TGTGCTAGTGGTTCCGGGACACTCGAGTCCTCTGAAGCTTTCTTT. Its protein product is CASGSGTLESSEAFF.

The chain is built from TRBV20-1 and TRBJ2-7; D is unresolved. This CDR3 region has 13 residues. V lost 1 base to trimming and J lost 0 bases, with 7 bases between them. From germline, CDR1 is DFQATT and CDR2 SNEGSKA (reference sequence). CDR3 amino acids: CSARVLSSYEQYF. Here the CDR3 DNA reads TGCAGTGCTAGAGTACTTAGCTCCTACGAGCAGTACTTC.

This clonotype was recorded at least ten times. This chain uses TRBV6-1 with TRBJ1-1; D not certain. Trimming removed 2 bases at V and 7 bases at J, with 5 bases between. The germline CDR1 and CDR2 sequences are MNHNS and SASEGT. The CDR3 totals 11 residues. The CDR3 DNA reads as TGTGCCAGCAGTGAATGGCATGAAGCTTTCTTT. The encoded protein is CASSEWHEAFF.

The rearrangement links TRBV7-9 to TRBJ2-7; 7 nucleotides align to TRBD1. CDR3 length equals 15 residues. Trimming at V came to 5 bases and at J to 0 bases, leaving 7 bases not matched to a gene. CDR1 and CDR2 from the germline V gene are SEHNR and FQNEAQ (reference sequence). CDR3 loop: CASSPGQDDSYEQYF. DNA for the CDR3: TGTGCCAGCAGCCCAGGACAGGATGACTCCTACGAGCAGTACTTC. Complete variable domain (other parts from reference TRBV7-9 and TRBJ2-7): DTGVSQNPRHKITKRGQNVTFRCDPISEHNRLYWYRQTLGQGPEFLTYFQNEAQLEKSRLLSDRFSAERPKGSFSTLEIQRTEQGDSAMYLCASSPGQDDSYEQYFGPGTRLTVT.

There are a few counts of this clonotype. The V call is TRBV29-1, the J call TRBJ2-2; tentatively, D is TRBD2 (6 bases). Trimming shortened V by 2 bases and J by 6 bases, and 13 bases separated the two germline ends. Germline CDR1 and CDR2: SQVTM and ANQGSEA. The CDR3 covers 14 residues. DNA of the CDR3: TGCAGCGTTGAACCCCGGGACTTCTCCGGGGAGCTGTTTTTT. This sequence encodes CSVEPRDFSGELFF.

This clonotype has at least ten counts. The chain is built from TRBV20-1 and TRBJ1-2; D gene unclear. In germline, CDR1 is DFQATT, CDR2 SNEGSKA (reference sequence). The V and J ends lost 0 bases and 4 bases respectively, with 3 bases between them. This CDR3 comprises 11 residues. The DNA of the CDR3 is TGCAGTGCTAGAGATGCCTATGGCTACACCTTC. Amino acids: CSARDAYGYTF.